What follows are 26 T cell receptor beta chains derived from one specimen sequenced in a study of blood T cell repertoires in COVID-19. The assay was immunoSEQ multiplex PCR, and TCRdb's table has in-frame clones only and misses some. Here the sample spans more than 400,000 clones, roughly 91% being singletons. Sequencing was performed on PBMCs or T cells enriched from blood (not recorded which). The receptors come from a man aged 18-30 years who had recovered from COVID-19.

The chain joins TRBV19 to TRBJ1-2; 8 bases agree with TRBD1. The CDR3 has 18 amino acids. J gave up 4 bases and V 5 bases, and 18 bases lay outside the gene matches. Looked up from germline, CDR1 is LNHDA and CDR2 is SQIVND (reference sequence). DNA of the CDR3: TGTGCCAGTAGTCCAACTTCGGACAGGGTCCACCCCATCTATGGCTACACCTTC. This translates into CASSPTSDRVHPIYGYTF.

The genes are TRBV5-8 and TRBJ1-2, with 7 positions matching TRBD1. The junction had 2 bases not matched to a gene; V was cut back by 0 bases and J by 0 bases. Germline values: CDR1 SGHTS, CDR2 YDEGEE. This CDR3 comprises 15 residues. The CDR3 loop reads CASSLVGTANYGYTF. As DNA, the CDR3 is TGTGCCAGCAGCTTGGTTGGGACAGCTAACTATGGCTACACCTTC.

V and J are TRBV6-2 or TRBV6-3 and TRBJ1-2, with 7 bases fitting TRBD1. CDR3 size: 14 residues. Germline lookup yields CDR1 MNHEY and CDR2 SVGEGT. V dropped 5 bases and J dropped 8; count of bases not matched to a gene: 11. The CDR3 DNA follows: TGTGCCAGCAGTGGTTGGGACAGATCGCGGGGCTACACCTTC. Its protein is CASSGWDRSRGYTF.

The chain employs TRBV5-1 and TRBJ2-7; weak D call: TRBD2 (6 bases). V was pared by 5 bases and J by 0 bases, with 12 bases between. This CDR3 comprises 14 residues. Looked up from germline, CDR1 is SGHRS and CDR2 is YFSETQ. In DNA, the CDR3 is TGCGCCAGCAGTAACGGGGGTAGCTCCTACGAGCAGTACTTC. It specifies CASSNGGSSYEQYF.

This clone was observed once. The chain recombines TRBV3-1 (or the pseudogene TRBV3-2) with TRBJ1-1; 7 positions agree with TRBD1. The J segment lost 8 bases and the V segment lost 3 bases, leaving 3 bases of the junction unmatched. The CDR3 has 12 residues. Per germline, CDR1 LGHDT and CDR2 YNNKEL (reference sequence). CDR3 amino acids: CASSQPRGEAFF. Written as DNA, the CDR3 is TGTGCCAGCAGCCAGCCCAGGGGGGAAGCTTTCTTT.

This chain links TRBV6-5 with TRBJ1-2; D is perhaps TRBD1 (5 bases). CDR3 length: 13 residues. The V end lost 6 bases, the J end lost 2 bases, and 10 bases lay between the germline ends. In germline, CDR1 is MNHEY, CDR2 SVGAGI. CDR3 nucleotides: TGTGCCAGCAGAATGCAGGGAAACTATGGCTACACCTTC. It codes for CASRMQGNYGYTF.

The V and J genes are TRBV6-4 and TRBJ2-3; 10 bases line up with TRBD1. Germline V gene sequence: CDR1 MRHNA, CDR2 SNTAGT. The CDR3 spans 13 residues. Trimming took 8 bases from V and 1 from J; bases not matched to a gene: 0. The CDR3: CASGTGGTDTQYF. CDR3 nucleotides: TGTGCCAGCGGGACAGGGGGCACAGATACGCAGTATTTT.

The chain couples TRBV27 to TRBJ1-2; 7 nucleotides align to TRBD1. The CDR3 length is 14 residues. V was pared by 6 bases and J by 8 bases, with 12 bases of the junction left unmatched. The germline V gene has CDR1 MNHEY and CDR2 SMNVEV (reference sequence). The CDR3 spells CASSPLNRGGGYTF. The CDR3 DNA is TGTGCCAGCAGCCCACTAAACAGGGGTGGAGGCTACACCTTC.

The rearrangement joins TRBV2 to TRBJ2-6; 7 nucleotides line up with TRBD1. J gave up 1 base and V 6 bases, and 6 bases lay outside the gene matches. The V gene's germline CDR1 is SNHLY and CDR2 FYNNEI. The CDR3 is 16 amino acids. The CDR3 DNA reads as TGTGCCAGCAGCCTGGACAGGAGTTCTGGGGCCAACGTCCTGACTTTC. Translating gives CASSLDRSSGANVLTF.

This chain joins TRBV5-4 and TRBJ1-1; D uncertain. V lost 4 bases and J lost 2, with 6 bases in between. The CDR3 consists of 12 residues. Germline V CDR1 and CDR2: SGHNT, YYREEE (reference sequence). The CDR3 DNA is TGTGCCAGCAGCGCGAAAAACACTGAAGCTTTCTTT. It yields the protein CASSAKNTEAFF.

This sequence joins TRBV6-5 and TRBJ1-1; D possibly corresponds to TRBD1 (6 bases). In germline, CDR1 is MNHEY, CDR2 SVGAGI. The CDR3 contains 15 residues. V lost 8 bases and J lost 6, with 22 bases in between. CDR3 in amino acids: CASRQGGPKRPEAFF. The CDR3 coding sequence is TGTGCCAGCCGACAAGGGGGACCGAAAAGACCTGAAGCTTTCTTT.

The chain recombines TRBV9 with TRBJ1-2, with D uncertain. The CDR3 consists of 13 residues. Germline-derived CDR1 and CDR2 are SGDLS and YYNGEE. Between the trimmed V and J ends, which lost 3 bases and 0 bases, there was a span of 6 bases. This CDR3 reads CASSEDSNYGYTF. Written as DNA, the CDR3 is TGTGCCAGCAGCGAAGACTCTAACTATGGCTACACCTTC.

This clone has only one observation. This chain joins TRBV5-1 and TRBJ2-1; D ambiguous. The CDR3 contains 11 residues. Trimming took off 0 bases at V and 9 bases at J, with 4 bases between the two ends. The germline V gene has CDR1 SGHRS and CDR2 YFSETQ. The CDR3 region is CASSLDGEQFF. DNA for the CDR3: TGCGCCAGCAGCTTGGACGGTGAGCAGTTCTTC.

This chain links TRBV3-1 (or the pseudogene TRBV3-2) with TRBJ1-2; the match to TRBD1 covers 11 bases. V gave up 1 base and J gave up 4 bases; unmatched junction bases: 5. The CDR3 is 16 residues long. Germline CDR1 and CDR2: LGHDT and YNNKEL (reference sequence). The CDR3 nucleotides read TGTGCCAGCAGCCAAGGATTAGGGACAGGGGGCTATGGCTACACCTTC. It specifies CASSQGLGTGGYGYTF.

This rearrangement joins TRBV27 to TRBJ1-3; D is ambiguous. V dropped 0 bases and J dropped 4 bases, with 16 bases sitting between them. This CDR3 comprises 17 residues. CDR1 is MNHEY and CDR2 is SMNVEV in the germline V gene (reference sequence). CDR3 nucleotides: TGTGCCAGCAGTTTATCGCCCAGATCCGCTCCCGGAAACACCATATATTTT. Translation: CASSLSPRSAPGNTIYF.

This clone was counted a single time. The V gene is TRBV28, the J gene TRBJ2-3; D is uncertain. Germline CDR1 and CDR2: MDHEN and SYDVKM. The germline V and J ends were trimmed by 5 bases and 6 bases, with 18 bases remaining between them. This CDR3 has 15 residues. CDR3 bases: TGTGCCAGCAGTGCTATGAAGTCGATCCTGGATACGCAGTATTTT. Translating gives CASSAMKSILDTQYF.

The chain couples TRBV21-1 to TRBJ2-1; the table's D call, TRBD2, has no DNA check behind it. TRBV21-1 is described as a pseudogene. The CDR3 is 16 amino acids. The chain's CDR3 is CASSKVGRLAGNEQFF. The CDR3, as DNA: TGTGCCAGCAGCAAAGTAGGTAGGCTAGCGGGGAATGAGCAGTTCTTC.

This chain connects TRBV7-8 to TRBJ1-1; D unclear. V shed 1 base and J shed 10 bases, with 16 bases lying between them. The CDR3 consists of 14 residues. Germline V gene sequence: CDR1 SGHVS, CDR2 FQNEAQ. CDR3 nucleotides: TGTGCCAGCAGCTTAGTAGACTCAGCAGTCTTAGCTTTCTTT. Amino acid sequence: CASSLVDSAVLAFF.

This clone came up once. This chain connects TRBV29-1 to TRBJ1-2; no reliable D call. Looked up from germline, CDR1 is SQVTM and CDR2 is ANQGSEA. The CDR3 sequence is 10 residues long. With 7 bases removed from V and 6 bases from J, the gap between germline ends came to 9 bases. The CDR3 protein is CSARTNGYTF. The CDR3 nucleotides read TGCAGCGCCAGAACGAATGGCTACACCTTC.

The rearrangement uses TRBV6-6 and TRBJ2-7; TRBD1 matches 9 bases. Trimming removed 6 bases from V and 3 bases from J; junction bases left unmatched: 33. Germline values: CDR1 MNHNY, CDR2 SVGAGI (reference sequence). The CDR3 consists of 23 residues. This CDR3 is CASSSPGTRQTGGGTNSGYEQYF. CDR3 in DNA: TGTGCCAGCAGCTCTCCCGGAACCCGCCAGACAGGGGGTGGCACTAATTCAGGCTACGAGCAGTACTTC.

J is TRBJ2-6 and V is TRBV18, with D perhaps TRBD1 (6 bases). Germline V gives CDR1 KGHSH, CDR2 LQKENI. The CDR3 is 18 amino acids. Trimming cost V 0 bases and J 2 bases, with 14 bases left between them. CDR3 in amino acids: CASSPPGRGKPGANVLTF. The CDR3 nucleotides read TGTGCCAGCTCACCACCGGGCAGGGGCAAACCTGGGGCCAACGTCCTGACTTTC. Based on the CDR3 plus reference TRBV18 and TRBJ2-6, the full variable domain is NAGVMQNPRHLVRRRGQEARLRCSPMKGHSHVYWYRQLPEEGLKFMVYLQKENIIDESGMPKERFSAEFPKEGPSILRIQQVVRGDSAAYFCASSPPGRGKPGANVLTFGAGSRLTVL.

The rearrangement links TRBV9 to TRBJ2-1, with 8 bases fitting TRBD2. This CDR3 spans 15 amino acids. Trimming took 2 bases from V and 5 from J; bases not matched to a gene: 6. Germline V gene data show CDR1 as SGDLS and CDR2 as YYNGEE. CDR3: CASSVTGTRNNEQFF. The CDR3 coding sequence is TGTGCCAGCAGCGTTACCGGGACTAGAAACAATGAGCAGTTCTTC. The full variable domain, with the rest looked up from reference TRBV9 and TRBJ2-1, is DSGVTQTPKHLITATGQRVTLRCSPRSGDLSVYWYQQSLDQGLQFLIQYYNGEERAKGNILERFSAQQFPDLHSELNLSSLELGDSALYFCASSVTGTRNNEQFFGPGTRLTVL.

The chain is built from TRBV28 and TRBJ2-5, with 9 positions matching TRBD2. This CDR3 is 15 amino acids long. V shed 10 bases and J 1 base; nucleotides not matched to a gene: 10. In germline, CDR1 is MDHEN, CDR2 SYDVKM. The CDR3 here is CATWVAGEGQETQYF. The CDR3, as DNA: TGTGCCACCTGGGTAGCGGGGGAGGGCCAAGAGACCCAGTACTTC.

The genes are TRBV30 and TRBJ2-2; D gene uncertain. The CDR3 totals 13 residues. Germline-derived CDR1 and CDR2 are GTSNPN and SVGIG (reference sequence). Trimming cost V 0 bases and J 3 bases, with 5 bases left between them. The CDR3: CAWSVQDTGELFF. CDR3 sequence (DNA): TGTGCCTGGAGTGTACAAGACACCGGGGAGCTGTTTTTT. The full variable domain, completed using reference TRBV30 and TRBJ2-2, is SQTIHQWPATLVQPVGSPLSLECTVEGTSNPNLYWYRQAAGRGLQLLFYSVGIGQISSEVPQNLSASRPQDRQFILSSKKLLLSDSGFYLCAWSVQDTGELFFGEGSRLTVL.

This chain joins TRBV12-3 or TRBV12-4 and TRBJ2-7; 11 bases match TRBD2. CDR3 length: 13 residues. V dropped 6 bases and J dropped 2; count of bases not matched to a gene: 0. The CDR3 coding sequence is TGTGCCAGCAGGGGACTAGCGGCCTACGAGCAGTACTTC. This encodes CASRGLAAYEQYF.

This chain links TRBV7-6 with TRBJ1-6; 7 bases align to TRBD1. The junction had 5 bases not matched to a gene; V was cut back by 5 bases and J by 7 bases. CDR3 size: 14 residues. From germline, CDR1 is SGHVS and CDR2 FNYEAQ. This CDR3 reads CASSRRDSNSPLHF. CDR3 coding DNA: TGTGCCAGCAGCCGGCGGGACAGCAATTCACCCCTCCACTTT.